This TCR beta chain was sequenced in a study of cytomegalovirus exposure and HLA in healthy donors. Study-level points and caveats: Associated with HLA alleles at 0.05 false discovery rate in a later analysis were over 15,000 TCR beta sequences. A later analysis found that most CMV-associated TCR beta chains appeared HLA-restricted. In a later analysis, a missense DCLRE1C variant was linked to TCR beta V- and J-gene trimming.

V shed 3 bases and J shed 6 bases, with 12 bases lying between them. The CDR3 loop spans 15 amino acids. The V gene's germline CDR1 is MNHEY and CDR2 SMNVEV (reference sequence). For this clone: Its antigen is as yet unknown.

PCR involved 60 Vbeta and 13 Jbeta primers. The table came from immunoSEQ multiplex PCR; TCRdb's copy has only in-frame clones and leaves some out. The sample lists approximately 260,000 clones, around 90% occurring once. This receptor was taken from a girl aged 2 to 9 in good health and CMV-seronegative. The chain couples TRBV27 to TRBJ1-6, with D unresolved. The sequencing sample was made of PBMCs. DNA for the CDR3: TGTGCCAGCAGTTTTACGTTGGCAGGTAATTCACCCCTCCACTTT. Residues: CASSFTLAGNSPLHF.